This is a list of T cell receptor beta chains from one sample in a study of cytomegalovirus exposure and HLA in healthy donors. Assay: immunoSEQ multiplex PCR; the TCRdb copy retains only in-frame clones and omits some. This sample has around 70,000 clones, with approximately 94% found just once. The sample taken for sequencing was PBMCs. These receptors all come from a woman aged 18-35 years in good health and CMV-seronegative. The CDR3 runs from the conserved cysteine through the conserved F or W. Fields, in order: J gene, clone size, D gene, V gene, CDR3 length, CDR3 DNA, CDR3 protein. A D gene is named only where the DNA matches it firmly. Size tells how often a clone was seen (once, few, many) or the class of an expanded clone, and some rows leave it out.

TRBJ2-2 . . TRBV4-1 15 TGCGCCAGCAGCCAAGAGGCCATGGTATCCGGGGAGCTGTTTTTT CASSQEAMVSGELFF
TRBJ2-4 . . TRBV9 16 TGTGCCAGCAGCACCGACGGGGGTTTAGCCAAAAACATTCAGTACTTC CASSTDGGLAKNIQYF
TRBJ1-1 once . TRBV4-1 16 TGCGCCAGCAAGCACATGATCGGTCGCCGGGACACTGAAGCTTTCTTT CASKHMIGRRDTEAFF
TRBJ2-3 . TRBD2 TRBV11-2 15 TGTGCCAGCAGCTCGATAGCGGGGAGCACAGATACGCAGTATTTT CASSSIAGSTDTQYF
TRBJ2-7 once . TRBV6-6 13 TGTGCCAGCAGAACCTCGAATCGGGGCGAGCAGTACTTC CASRTSNRGEQYF
TRBJ1-1 . . TRBV19 14 TGTGCCAGTAGTCCAGCAGACAGGATTACTGAAGCTTTCTTT CASSPADRITEAFF
TRBJ1-4 . . TRBV19 15 TGTGCCAGTACCCTTATCGGGGGGGCGCAGGAAAAACTGTTTTTT CASTLIGGAQEKLFF
TRBJ2-2 . TRBD2 TRBV5-5 18 TGTGCCAGCAGCTCCGGACTAGCGGGCCTAATGAACACCGGGGAGCTGTTTTTT CASSSGLAGLMNTGELFF
TRBJ2-3 . TRBD1 TRBV5-6 13 TGTGCCAGCAGCTTGAGGACAGGATCCCCACAGTATTTT CASSLRTGSPQYF
TRBJ1-3 . . TRBV6-4 17 TGTGCCAGCAGTGTTGAGGTTAAGAACCTCTCTGGAAACACCATATATTTT CASSVEVKNLSGNTIYF
TRBJ2-5 . . TRBV18 15 TGTGCCAGCTCACCTGGCGAGGGATACGAAGAGACCCAGTACTTC CASSPGEGYEETQYF
TRBJ1-5 . . TRBV19 14 TGTGCCAGTAGTGCCGTAGGGGGCAATCAGCCCCAGCATTTT CASSAVGGNQPQHF
TRBJ1-4 . . TRBV7-2 13 TGTGCCAGCAGCTTATCCCAGGAGGGAAAACTGTTTTTT CASSLSQEGKLFF
TRBJ2-7 . TRBD2 TRBV15 15 TGTGCCACCAGCAGAGATCGGGGGGGCTCCTACGAGCAGTACTTC CATSRDRGGSYEQYF
TRBJ2-7 . . TRBV6-1 14 TGTGCCAGCAGGGGGCTGAGCCGATCCTACGAGCAGTACTTC CASRGLSRSYEQYF
TRBJ2-3 . TRBD2 TRBV19 14 TGTGCCAGTAGAGCGGGGGCGAGCACAGATACGCAGTATTTT CASRAGASTDTQYF
TRBJ1-1 . . TRBV14 16 TGTGCCAGCAGCCAAGTAACACCAGGGATGAACACTGAAGCTTTCTTT CASSQVTPGMNTEAFF
TRBJ2-4 . TRBD2 TRBV9 16 TGTGCCAGCAGTGCCGTCGGGGGGGTAGCCAAAAACATTCAGTACTTC CASSAVGGVAKNIQYF
TRBJ2-7 . . TRBV28 13 TGTGCCAGCAGTCCGTTAATCAGGAACGAGCAGTACTTC CASSPLIRNEQYF
TRBJ2-4 . . TRBV2 15 TGTGCCAGCAGTCCCCAGGAACTAGCCAAAAACATTCAGTACTTC CASSPQELAKNIQYF
TRBJ2-1 once . TRBV7-8 17 TGTGCCAGCAGCTTAGTACAAGGGAGAAGGACCCACAATGAGCAGTTCTTC CASSLVQGRRTHNEQFF
TRBJ1-2 . TRBD1 TRBV6-1 15 TGTGCCAGCACCAAACCGGGACAGGGGAGCGGTGGCTACACCTTC CASTKPGQGSGGYTF
TRBJ1-3 . . TRBV5-1 15 TGCGCCAGCAGTCCCGGAAACAGGGATAGAAACACCATATATTTT CASSPGNRDRNTIYF
TRBJ2-2 . . TRBV19 17 TGTGCCAGTAGTATAGATCTGGAGACGGAGAACACCGGGGAGCTGTTTTTT CASSIDLETENTGELFF
TRBJ2-5 . . TRBV27 14 TGTGCCAGCAGTTTGGACAGTCCCGGGAAGACCCAGTACTTC CASSLDSPGKTQYF
TRBJ2-7 once TRBD1 TRBV10-3 13 TGTGCCATCAAGGGACAGGGTACCTACGAGCAGTACTTC CAIKGQGTYEQYF
TRBJ1-5 . . TRBV19 15 TGTGCCAGTAGTATGGCGAGGGTCGGCAATCAGCCCCAGCATTTT CASSMARVGNQPQHF
TRBJ1-4 . . TRBV2 15 TGTGCCAGCATTCGTCGTCAGTTTACTAATGAAAAACTGTTTTTT CASIRRQFTNEKLFF
TRBJ2-5 . . TRBV21-1 16 TGTGCCAGCAGCATCCGGGACAGGAGGTACCAAGAGACCCAGTACTTC CASSIRDRRYQETQYF
TRBJ1-5 . TRBD1 TRBV28 16 TGTGCCAGCTTATCCCTTGGAGACAGGGGAAATCAGCCCCAGCATTTT CASLSLGDRGNQPQHF
TRBJ1-5 . TRBD1 TRBV18 15 TGTGCCAGCTCACCTACAGGGGGCTTGGGTCAGCCCCAGCATTTT CASSPTGGLGQPQHF
TRBJ2-4 . . TRBV28 16 TGTGCCAGCAGCCACAGGCCCACTTTAGCCAAAAACATTCAGTACTTC CASSHRPTLAKNIQYF
TRBJ2-5 . TRBD2 TRBV9 16 TGTGCCAGCAGCGTAGTAGAAGCGGGGAGCCAAGAGACCCAGTACTTC CASSVVEAGSQETQYF
TRBJ2-1 . . TRBV28 11 TGTGCCAGCAGTCAATACAATGAGCAGTTCTTC CASSQYNEQFF
TRBJ1-1 . TRBD1 TRBV5-1 15 TGCGCCAGCAGCTTACCGGGACAGGGGAACACTGAAGCTTTCTTT CASSLPGQGNTEAFF
TRBJ2-1 . TRBD1 TRBV5-1 16 TGCGCCAGCAGCTCCTACCGGGACAGGGGGAACAATGAGCAGTTCTTC CASSSYRDRGNNEQFF
TRBJ2-1 . TRBD2 TRBV7-9 15 TGTGCCAGCAGTCCGACCGGGGGGGAATACAATGAGCAGTTCTTC CASSPTGGEYNEQFF
TRBJ2-1 . . TRBV7-9 15 TGTGCCAGCAGCTTCAGCGACCAGAGTTACAATGAGCAGTTCTTC CASSFSDQSYNEQFF
TRBJ2-7 . TRBD2 TRBV30 13 TGTGCCTGGAGTGTAGGGACTAACTACGAGCAGTACTTC CAWSVGTNYEQYF
TRBJ1-1 . TRBD1 TRBV7-9 14 TGTGCCAGCAGCTCCGGACAGGGCTGGACTGAAGCTTTCTTT CASSSGQGWTEAFF
TRBJ1-1 . . TRBV5-4 15 TGTGCCAGCAGCCCGGTCACCGACAGGAACACTGAAGCTTTCTTT CASSPVTDRNTEAFF
TRBJ2-5 . . TRBV28 13 TGTGCCAGCAGGAATTGGGGAGAGGAGACCCAGTACTTC CASRNWGEETQYF